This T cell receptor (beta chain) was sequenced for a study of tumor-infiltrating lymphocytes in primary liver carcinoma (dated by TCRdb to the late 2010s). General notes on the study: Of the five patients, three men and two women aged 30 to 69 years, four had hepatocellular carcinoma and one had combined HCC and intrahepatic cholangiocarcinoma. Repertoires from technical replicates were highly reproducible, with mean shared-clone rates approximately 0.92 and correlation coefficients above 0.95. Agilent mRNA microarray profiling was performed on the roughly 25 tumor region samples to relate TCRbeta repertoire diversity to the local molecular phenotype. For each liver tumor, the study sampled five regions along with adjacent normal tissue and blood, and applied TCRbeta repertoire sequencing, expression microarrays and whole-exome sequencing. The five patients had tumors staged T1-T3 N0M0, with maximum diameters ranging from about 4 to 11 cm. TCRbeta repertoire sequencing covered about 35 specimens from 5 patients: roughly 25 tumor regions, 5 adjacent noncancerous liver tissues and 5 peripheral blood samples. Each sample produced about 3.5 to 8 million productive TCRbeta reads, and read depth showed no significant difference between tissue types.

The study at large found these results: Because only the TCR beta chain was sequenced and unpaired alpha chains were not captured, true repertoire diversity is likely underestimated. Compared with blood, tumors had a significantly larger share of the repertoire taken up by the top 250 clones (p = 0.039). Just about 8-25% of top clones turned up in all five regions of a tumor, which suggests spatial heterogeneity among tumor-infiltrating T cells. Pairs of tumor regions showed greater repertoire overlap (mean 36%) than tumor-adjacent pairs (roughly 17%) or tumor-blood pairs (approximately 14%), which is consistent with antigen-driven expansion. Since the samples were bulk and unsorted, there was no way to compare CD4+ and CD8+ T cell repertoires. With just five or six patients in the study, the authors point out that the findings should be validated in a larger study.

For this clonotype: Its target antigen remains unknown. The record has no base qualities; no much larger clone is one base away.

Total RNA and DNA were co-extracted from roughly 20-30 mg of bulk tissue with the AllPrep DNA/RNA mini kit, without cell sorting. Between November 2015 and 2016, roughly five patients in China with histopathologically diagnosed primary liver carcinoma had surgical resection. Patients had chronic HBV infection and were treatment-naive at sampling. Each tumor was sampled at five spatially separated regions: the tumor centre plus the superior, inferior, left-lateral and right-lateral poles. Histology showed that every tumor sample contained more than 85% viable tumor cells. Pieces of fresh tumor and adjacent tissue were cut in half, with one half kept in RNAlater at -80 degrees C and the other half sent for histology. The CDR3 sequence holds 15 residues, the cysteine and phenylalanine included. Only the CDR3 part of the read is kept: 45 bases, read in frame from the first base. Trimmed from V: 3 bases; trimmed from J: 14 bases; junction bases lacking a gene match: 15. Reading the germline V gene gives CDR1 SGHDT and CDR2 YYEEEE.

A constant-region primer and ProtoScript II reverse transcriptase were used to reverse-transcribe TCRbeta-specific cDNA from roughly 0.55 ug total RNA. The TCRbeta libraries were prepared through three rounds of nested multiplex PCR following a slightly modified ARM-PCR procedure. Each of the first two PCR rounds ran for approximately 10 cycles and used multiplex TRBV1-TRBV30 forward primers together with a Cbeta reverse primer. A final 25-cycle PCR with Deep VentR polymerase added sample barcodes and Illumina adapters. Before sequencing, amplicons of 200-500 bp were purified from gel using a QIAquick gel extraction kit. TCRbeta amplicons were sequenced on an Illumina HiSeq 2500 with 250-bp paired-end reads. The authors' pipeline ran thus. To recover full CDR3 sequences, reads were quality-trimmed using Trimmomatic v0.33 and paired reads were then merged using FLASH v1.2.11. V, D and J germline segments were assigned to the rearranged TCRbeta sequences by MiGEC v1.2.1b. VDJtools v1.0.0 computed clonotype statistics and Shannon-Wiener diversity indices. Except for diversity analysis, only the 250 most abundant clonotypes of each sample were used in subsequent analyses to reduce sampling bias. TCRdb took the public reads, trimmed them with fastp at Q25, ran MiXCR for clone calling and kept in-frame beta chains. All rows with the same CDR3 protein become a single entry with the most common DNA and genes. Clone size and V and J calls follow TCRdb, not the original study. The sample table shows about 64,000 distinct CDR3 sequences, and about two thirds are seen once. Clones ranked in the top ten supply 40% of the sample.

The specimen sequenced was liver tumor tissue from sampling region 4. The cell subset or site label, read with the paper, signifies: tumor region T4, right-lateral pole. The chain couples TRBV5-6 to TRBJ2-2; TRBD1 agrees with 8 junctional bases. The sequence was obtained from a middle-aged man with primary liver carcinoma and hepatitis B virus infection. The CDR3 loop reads CASSSVTGVTGVLFF. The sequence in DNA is TGTGCCAGCAGCTCCGTGACAGGGGTGACCGGGGTACTGTTTTTT.